This T cell receptor beta chain was observed in a study of blood T cell repertoires in COVID-19 (dated by TCRdb to about 2020). Broadly, across the study: The collaborator samples originated in the United States, Italy and Spain and spanned the acute and convalescent phases of COVID-19. The material from the prospective study consisted of cDNA or gDNA derived from T cells, B-cell-depleted T cells, or PBMCs. The dataset comprised deeply sampled blood TCRbeta repertoires from subjects exposed to, actively infected with, or recovered from COVID-19. A freely available public database, intended as a resource for researchers studying the immune response to SARS-CoV-2, is where the repertoires were released. Samples were obtained from the ongoing ImmuneRACE study (first 160 participants) and from about 1,300 subjects provided by 6 global collaborators. Sample metadata almost always included a de-identified subject ID, COVID-19 status, age in years and sex. Where HLA class I and class II types were available, the types were taken from metadata supplied by the sample provider, not from assay-based typing.

Here is what the overall study found, with its caveats: Clinical and demographic metadata were provided uncurated, with the amount varying by source and participant.

With regard to this clone: Its antigen is not yet known. No base quality information exists; no much larger clone differs at one position.

Whole blood was collected in K2EDTA tubes by collaborating institutions according to the institutions' own protocols. For TCRbeta analysis, collaborator samples were shipped as frozen whole blood, as isolated PBMCs, or as DNA extracted from either sample type. Via the germline V gene (reference sequence), CDR1 is GTSNPN and CDR2 SVGIG. The trim is 0 bases for V and 8 bases for J, with a gap of 13 bases between the germline ends. The CDR3 runs 13 amino acids, cysteine and phenylalanine included. The DNA shown is the 39-base CDR3, in frame from base 1. The immunoSEQ Assay, a bias-controlled multiplex PCR, was used to amplify TCRbeta CDR3 regions from genomic DNA. Concerning the study's data processing: The number of nucleated cells in each sample was estimated from the amplification of reference gene primers within the assay. Sequence reads were collapsed and filtered to measure the absolute abundance of every unique TCRbeta CDR3 rearrangement. Productive Simpson clonality was computed per sample as the square root of Simpson's diversity index over productive rearrangements. TCRdb re-hosts the immuneACCESS table, in-frame sequences only. Its copies lack some clones; in the studies checked, an unresolved V gene accounts for under half of them, and the cause for the rest is not known. V and J calls and clone size are given by that table; D and trimming were obtained from the DNA. Across this sample there are about 220,000 clones, with approximately 86% seen only once. The top ten constitute around 3.3% of the sample.

The sample was peripheral blood. This chain is built from TRBV30 and TRBJ1-2; no D segment can be confidently identified. This TCR was recovered from a woman of 80 years or more with acute or convalescent COVID-19. The CDR3 protein: CAWSVSGSGGYTF. The sequenced DNA is TGTGCCTGGAGTGTTTCAGGCTCGGGGGGCTACACCTTC. When the CDR3 is completed using the reference TRBV30 and TRBJ1-2 genes on either side, the full variable domain is SQTIHQWPATLVQPVGSPLSLECTVEGTSNPNLYWYRQAAGRGLQLLFYSVGIGQISSEVPQNLSASRPQDRQFILSSKKLLLSDSGFYLCAWSVSGSGGYTFGSGTRLTVV.